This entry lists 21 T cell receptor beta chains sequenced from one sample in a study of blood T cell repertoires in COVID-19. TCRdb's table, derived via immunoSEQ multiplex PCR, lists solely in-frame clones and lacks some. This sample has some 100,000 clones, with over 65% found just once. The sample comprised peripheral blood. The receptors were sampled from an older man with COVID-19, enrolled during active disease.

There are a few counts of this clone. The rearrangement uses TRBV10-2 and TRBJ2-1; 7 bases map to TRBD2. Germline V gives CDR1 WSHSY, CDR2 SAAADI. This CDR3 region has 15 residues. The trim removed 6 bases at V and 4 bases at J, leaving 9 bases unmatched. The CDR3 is CASSPTSGEYNEQFF. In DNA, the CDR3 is TGCGCCAGCAGCCCCACAAGCGGGGAGTACAATGAGCAGTTCTTC.

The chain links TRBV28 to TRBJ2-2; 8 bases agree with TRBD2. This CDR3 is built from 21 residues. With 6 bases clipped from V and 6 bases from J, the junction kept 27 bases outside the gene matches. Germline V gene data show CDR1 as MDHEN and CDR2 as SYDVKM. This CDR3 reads CASRNPPGRREALGFSGELFF. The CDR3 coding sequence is TGTGCCAGCAGGAACCCCCCTGGGCGGCGGGAGGCCCTAGGGTTTTCCGGGGAGCTGTTTTTT.

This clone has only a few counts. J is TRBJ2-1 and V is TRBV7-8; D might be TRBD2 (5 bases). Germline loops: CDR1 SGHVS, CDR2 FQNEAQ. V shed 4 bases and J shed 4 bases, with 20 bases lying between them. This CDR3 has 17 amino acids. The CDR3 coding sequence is TGTGCCAGCAGCTCCCAGGAGGTCGTAAATTTATACAATGAGCAGTTCTTC. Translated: CASSSQEVVNLYNEQFF.

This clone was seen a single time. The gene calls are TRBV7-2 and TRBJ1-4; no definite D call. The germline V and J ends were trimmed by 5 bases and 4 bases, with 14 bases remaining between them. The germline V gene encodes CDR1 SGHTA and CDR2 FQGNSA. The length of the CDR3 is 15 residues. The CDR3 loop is CASSLPGAYNEKLFF. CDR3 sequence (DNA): TGTGCCAGCAGCCTGCCGGGAGCTTATAATGAAAAACTGTTTTTT.

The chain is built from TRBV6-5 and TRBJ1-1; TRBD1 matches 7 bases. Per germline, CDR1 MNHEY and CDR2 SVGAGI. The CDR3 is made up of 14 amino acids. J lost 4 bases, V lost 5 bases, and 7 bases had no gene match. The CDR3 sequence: CASSPGGRGTEAFF. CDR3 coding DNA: TGTGCCAGCAGTCCAGGGGGTAGAGGCACTGAAGCTTTCTTT.

CDR3 region: CASSKLQGAYETQYF. For the CDR3, the DNA is TGTGCCAGCAGTAAACTTCAGGGGGCTTATGAGACCCAGTACTTC. The chain uses TRBV6-2 or TRBV6-3 and TRBJ2-5; TRBD1 agrees at 8 bases. V lost 5 bases, J lost 5 bases, and 10 bases stayed unmatched. The CDR3 runs to 15 residues. Germline loops: CDR1 MNHEY, CDR2 SVGEGT.

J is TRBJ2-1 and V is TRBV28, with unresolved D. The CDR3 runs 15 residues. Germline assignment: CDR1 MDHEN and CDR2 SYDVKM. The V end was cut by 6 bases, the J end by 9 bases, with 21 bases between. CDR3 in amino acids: CASRHAEAQRSEQFF. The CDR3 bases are TGTGCCAGCAGGCACGCCGAAGCCCAAAGGAGTGAGCAGTTCTTC.

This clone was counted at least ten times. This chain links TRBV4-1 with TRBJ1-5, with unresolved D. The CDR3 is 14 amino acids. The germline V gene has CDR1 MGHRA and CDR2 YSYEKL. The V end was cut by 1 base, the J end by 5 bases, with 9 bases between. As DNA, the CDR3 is TGCGCCAGCAGCCAAGGACACCAAGATCAGCCCCAGCATTTT. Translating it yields CASSQGHQDQPQHF.

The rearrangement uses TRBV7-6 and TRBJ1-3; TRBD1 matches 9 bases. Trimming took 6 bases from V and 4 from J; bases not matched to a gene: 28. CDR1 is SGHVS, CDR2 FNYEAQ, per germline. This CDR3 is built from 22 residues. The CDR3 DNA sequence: TGTGCCAGCAGGTCCCACTCCCACGAGGGGACAGGGAAAGCAATGGTCGGAAACACCATATATTTT. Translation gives CASRSHSHEGTGKAMVGNTIYF.

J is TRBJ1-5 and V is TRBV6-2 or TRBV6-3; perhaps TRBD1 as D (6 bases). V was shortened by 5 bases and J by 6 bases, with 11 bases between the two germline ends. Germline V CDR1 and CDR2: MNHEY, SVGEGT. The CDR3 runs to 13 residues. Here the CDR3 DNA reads TGTGCCAGCAGTGGCGGACAGTTTCAGCCCCAGCATTTT. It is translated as CASSGGQFQPQHF.

The CDR3 here is CASSYVGTAYEQYF. The CDR3 DNA follows: TGTGCCAGCAGTTACGTGGGGACAGCCTACGAGCAGTACTTC. The rearrangement uses TRBV6-2 or TRBV6-3 and TRBJ2-7, with TRBD1 matching over 7 bases. The CDR3 totals 14 residues. Germline assignment: CDR1 MNHEY and CDR2 SVGEGT. V shed 2 bases and J 2 bases; nucleotides not matched to a gene: 3.

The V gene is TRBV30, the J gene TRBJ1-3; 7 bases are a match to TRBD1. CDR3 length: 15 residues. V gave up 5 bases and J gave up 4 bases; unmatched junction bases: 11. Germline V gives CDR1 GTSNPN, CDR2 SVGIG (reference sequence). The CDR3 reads CAWQWPGGSGNTIYF. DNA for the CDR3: TGTGCCTGGCAGTGGCCAGGGGGTTCGGGAAACACCATATATTTT.

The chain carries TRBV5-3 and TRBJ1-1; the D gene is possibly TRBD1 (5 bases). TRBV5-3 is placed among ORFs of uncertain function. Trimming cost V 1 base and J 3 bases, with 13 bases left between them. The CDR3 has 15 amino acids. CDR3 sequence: CARSLWGGEDTEAFF. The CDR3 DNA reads TGTGCCAGAAGCTTGTGGGGGGGTGAGGACACTGAAGCTTTCTTT.

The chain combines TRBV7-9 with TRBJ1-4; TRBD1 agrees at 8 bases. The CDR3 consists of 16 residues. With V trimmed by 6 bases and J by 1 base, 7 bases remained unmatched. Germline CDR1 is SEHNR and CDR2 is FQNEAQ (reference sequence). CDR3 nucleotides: TGTGCCAGCAGTCGCTCCGGACAGGGAACTAATGAAAAACTGTTTTTT. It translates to CASSRSGQGTNEKLFF.

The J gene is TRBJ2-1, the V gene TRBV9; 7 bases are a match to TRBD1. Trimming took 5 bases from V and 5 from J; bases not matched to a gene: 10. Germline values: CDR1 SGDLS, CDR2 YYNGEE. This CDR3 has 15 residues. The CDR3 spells CASSGFGTDNNEQFF. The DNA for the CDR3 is TGTGCCAGCAGTGGTTTCGGGACAGATAACAATGAGCAGTTCTTC.

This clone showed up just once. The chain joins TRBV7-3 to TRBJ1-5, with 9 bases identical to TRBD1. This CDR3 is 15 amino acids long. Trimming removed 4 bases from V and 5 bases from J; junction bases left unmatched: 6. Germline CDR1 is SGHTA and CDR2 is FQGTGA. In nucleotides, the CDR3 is TGTGCCAGCAGCTCGGGACAGGGAAGAGATCAGCCCCAGCATTTT. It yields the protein CASSSGQGRDQPQHF.

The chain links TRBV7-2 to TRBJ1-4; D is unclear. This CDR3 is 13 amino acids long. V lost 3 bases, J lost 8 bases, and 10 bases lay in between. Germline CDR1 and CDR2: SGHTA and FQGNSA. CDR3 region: CASSLSFGEKLFF. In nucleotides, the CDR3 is TGTGCCAGCAGCTTGTCCTTCGGGGAAAAACTGTTTTTT.

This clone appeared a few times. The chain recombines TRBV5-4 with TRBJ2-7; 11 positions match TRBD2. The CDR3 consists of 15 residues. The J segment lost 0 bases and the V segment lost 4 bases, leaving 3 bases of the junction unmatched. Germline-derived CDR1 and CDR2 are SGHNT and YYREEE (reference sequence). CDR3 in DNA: TGTGCCAGCAGCCCGGGACTAGCGGTCTCCTACGAGCAGTACTTC. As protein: CASSPGLAVSYEQYF.

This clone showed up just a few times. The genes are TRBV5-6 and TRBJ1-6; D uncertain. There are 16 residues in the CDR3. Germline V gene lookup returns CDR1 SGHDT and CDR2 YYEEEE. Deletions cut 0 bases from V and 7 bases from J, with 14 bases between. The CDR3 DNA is TGTGCCAGCAGCTTGGCCGGAGGCCCGGGAAATTCACCCCTCCACTTT. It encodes CASSLAGGPGNSPLHF. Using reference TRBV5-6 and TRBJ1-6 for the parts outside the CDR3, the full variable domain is DAGVTQSPTHLIKTRGQQVTLRCSPKSGHDTVSWYQQALGQGPQFIFQYYEEEERQRGNFPDRFSGHQFPNYSSELNVNALLLGDSALYLCASSLAGGPGNSPLHFGNGTRLTVT.

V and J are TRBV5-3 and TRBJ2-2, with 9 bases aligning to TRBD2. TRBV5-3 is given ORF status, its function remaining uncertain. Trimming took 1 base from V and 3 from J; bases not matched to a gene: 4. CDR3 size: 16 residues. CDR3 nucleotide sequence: TGTGCCAGAAGCTTGACGCAGCGGGAGGACACCGGGGAGCTGTTTTTT. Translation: CARSLTQREDTGELFF.

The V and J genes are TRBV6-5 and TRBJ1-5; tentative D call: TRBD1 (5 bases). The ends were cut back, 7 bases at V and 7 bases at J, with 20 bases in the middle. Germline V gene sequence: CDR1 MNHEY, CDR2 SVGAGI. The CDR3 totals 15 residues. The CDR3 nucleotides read TGTGCCAGCATCGAATGGGGGGGGGAAGGCCAGCCCCAGCATTTT. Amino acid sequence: CASIEWGGEGQPQHF.